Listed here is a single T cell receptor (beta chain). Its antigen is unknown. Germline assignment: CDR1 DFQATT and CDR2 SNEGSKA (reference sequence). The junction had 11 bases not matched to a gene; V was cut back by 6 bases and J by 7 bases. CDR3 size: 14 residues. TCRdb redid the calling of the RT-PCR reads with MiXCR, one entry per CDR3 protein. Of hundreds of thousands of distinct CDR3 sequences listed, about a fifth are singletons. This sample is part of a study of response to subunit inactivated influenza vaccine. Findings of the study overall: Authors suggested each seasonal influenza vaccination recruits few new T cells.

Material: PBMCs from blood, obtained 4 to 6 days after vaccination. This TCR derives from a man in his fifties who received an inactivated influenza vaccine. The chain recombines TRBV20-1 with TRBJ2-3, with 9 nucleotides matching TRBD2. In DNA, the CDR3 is TGCAGTGCCAGGGGTCTAGCGGGGACAAATACGCAGTATTTT. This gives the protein CSARGLAGTNTQYF.